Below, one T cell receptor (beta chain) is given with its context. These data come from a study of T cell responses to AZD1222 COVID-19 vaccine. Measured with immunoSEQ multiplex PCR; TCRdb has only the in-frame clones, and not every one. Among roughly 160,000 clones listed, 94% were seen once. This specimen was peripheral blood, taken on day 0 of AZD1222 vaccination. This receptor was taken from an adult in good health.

CDR3 DNA sequence: TGTGCCAGCAGCTTTCGGATAGAGTTGGCGGGAGGATCCTTCTACGAGCAGTACTTC. Translating it yields CASSFRIELAGGSFYEQYF. The chain combines TRBV7-2 with TRBJ2-7, with 8 bases matching TRBD2. This CDR3 is 19 amino acids long. CDR1 is SGHTA and CDR2 is FQGNSA in the germline V gene. V shed 3 bases and J 3 bases; nucleotides not matched to a gene: 19.